This TCR beta chain was captured by sequencing in a study of T cells after yellow fever vaccination. This clonotype was seen ten or more times. The CDR3 has 14 amino acids. CDR1 SEHNR and CDR2 FQNEAQ come from the germline V gene (reference sequence). V shed 4 bases and J shed 3 bases, with 13 bases lying between them. TCRdb called the 5' RACE reads again in MiXCR, with one record for every CDR3 protein. The sample comprises roughly 170,000 distinct CDR3 sequences, about a tenth of which are singletons, and approximately 39% rests with the top ten. The TCR was taken from a man between 18 and 35 years old who received the YFV17D yellow fever vaccine. The specimen comprised CD8+ T cells sorted from PBMCs, sampled 45 days after the yellow fever booster vaccination. The chain is built from TRBV7-9 and TRBJ2-7; D gene unclear. Here the CDR3 DNA reads TGTGCCAGCAGCTCCCCCCAGGAAAGCTACGAGCAGTACTTC. It translates to CASSSPQESYEQYF.